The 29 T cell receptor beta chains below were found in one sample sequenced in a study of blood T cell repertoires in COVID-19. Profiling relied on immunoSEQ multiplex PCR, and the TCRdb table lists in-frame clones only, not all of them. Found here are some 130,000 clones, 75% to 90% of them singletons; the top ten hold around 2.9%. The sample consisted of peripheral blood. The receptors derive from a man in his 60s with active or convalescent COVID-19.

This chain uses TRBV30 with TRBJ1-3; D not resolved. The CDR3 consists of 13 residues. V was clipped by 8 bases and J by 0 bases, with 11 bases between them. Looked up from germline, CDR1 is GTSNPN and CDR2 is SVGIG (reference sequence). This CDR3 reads CARRGSSGNTIYF. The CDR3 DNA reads TGTGCCCGACGGGGATCCTCTGGAAACACCATATATTTT.

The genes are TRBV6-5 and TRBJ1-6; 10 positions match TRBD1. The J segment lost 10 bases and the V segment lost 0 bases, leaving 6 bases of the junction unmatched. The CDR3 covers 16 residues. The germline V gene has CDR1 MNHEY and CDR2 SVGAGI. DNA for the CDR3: TGTGCCAGCAGTTACTCCCGGGACAGGGGCTTCTCACCCCTCCACTTT. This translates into CASSYSRDRGFSPLHF.

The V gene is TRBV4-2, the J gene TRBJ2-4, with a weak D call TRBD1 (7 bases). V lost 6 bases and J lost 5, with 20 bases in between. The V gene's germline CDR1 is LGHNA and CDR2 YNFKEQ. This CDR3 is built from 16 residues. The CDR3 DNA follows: TGTGCCAGCAGGGGCAGGTGGGGCAGGGGGGAAAACATTCAGTACTTC. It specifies CASRGRWGRGENIQYF.

The CDR3 DNA is TGTGCCGTCACGTCGGGAGTCGGCTATGGCTACACCTTC. Translation gives CAVTSGVGYGYTF. The V and J genes are TRBV19 and TRBJ1-2, with D uncertain. The V end was cut by 11 bases, the J end by 4 bases, with 17 bases between. This CDR3 contains 13 residues. Germline values: CDR1 LNHDA, CDR2 SQIVND (reference sequence).

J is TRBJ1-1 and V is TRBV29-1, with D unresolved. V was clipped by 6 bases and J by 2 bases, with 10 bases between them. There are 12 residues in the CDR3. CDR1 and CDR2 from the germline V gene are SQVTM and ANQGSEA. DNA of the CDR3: TGCAGCGTCTCCAGGATCAACACTGAAGCTTTCTTT. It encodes CSVSRINTEAFF. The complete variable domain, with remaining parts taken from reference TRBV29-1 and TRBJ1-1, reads SAVISQKPSRDICQRGTSLTIQCQVDSQVTMMFWYRQQPGQSLTLIATANQGSEATYESGFVIDKFPISRPNLTFSTLTVSNMSPEDSSIYLCSVSRINTEAFFGQGTRLTVV.

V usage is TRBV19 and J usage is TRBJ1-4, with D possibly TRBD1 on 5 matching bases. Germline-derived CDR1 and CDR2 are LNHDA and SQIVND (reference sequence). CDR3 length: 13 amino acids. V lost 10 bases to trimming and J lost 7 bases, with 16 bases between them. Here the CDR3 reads CATSREDGEKLFF. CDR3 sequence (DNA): TGTGCCACCAGCAGGGAGGATGGTGAAAAACTGTTTTTT.

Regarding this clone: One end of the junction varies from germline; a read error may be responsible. The CDR3 DNA reads as TGTGCCAGCAGTTACTCCCTGAGCGGGCCCGAAAACTTC. Translation: CASSYSLSGPENF. The rearrangement links TRBV6-5 to TRBJ2-5, with a weak D call TRBD2 (6 bases). The CDR3 totals 13 residues. Germline lookup yields CDR1 MNHEY and CDR2 SVGAGI.

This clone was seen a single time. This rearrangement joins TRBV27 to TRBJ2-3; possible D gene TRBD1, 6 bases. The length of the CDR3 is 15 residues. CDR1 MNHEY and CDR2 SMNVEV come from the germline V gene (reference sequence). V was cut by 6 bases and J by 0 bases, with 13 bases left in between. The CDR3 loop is CASRSGTISTDTQYF. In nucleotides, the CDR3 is TGTGCCAGCAGATCCGGGACAATTAGCACAGATACGCAGTATTTT.

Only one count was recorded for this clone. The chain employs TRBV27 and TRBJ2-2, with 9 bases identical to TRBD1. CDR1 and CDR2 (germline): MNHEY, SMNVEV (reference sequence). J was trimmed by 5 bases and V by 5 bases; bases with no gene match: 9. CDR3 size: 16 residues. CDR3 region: CASSTITGGPTGELFF. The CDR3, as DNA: TGTGCCAGCAGTACTATTACAGGGGGCCCAACCGGGGAGCTGTTTTTT.

The CDR3: CASNPSRGMREQYF. In DNA form, the CDR3 reads TGTGCCAGCAACCCCTCCAGGGGGATGAGGGAGCAGTACTTC. The V call is TRBV28, the J call TRBJ2-7, with TRBD1 matching over 7 bases. Germline trimming cut 7 bases from V and 7 bases from J; bases unmatched to any gene: 13. The length of the CDR3 is 14 residues. Germline CDR1 reads MDHEN; CDR2 reads SYDVKM.

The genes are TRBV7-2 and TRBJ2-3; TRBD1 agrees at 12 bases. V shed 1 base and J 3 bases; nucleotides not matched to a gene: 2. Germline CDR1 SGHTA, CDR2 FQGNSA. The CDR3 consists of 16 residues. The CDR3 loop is CASSLGDRGRTDTQYF. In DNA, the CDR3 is TGTGCCAGCAGCTTAGGGGACAGGGGGCGTACAGATACGCAGTATTTT.

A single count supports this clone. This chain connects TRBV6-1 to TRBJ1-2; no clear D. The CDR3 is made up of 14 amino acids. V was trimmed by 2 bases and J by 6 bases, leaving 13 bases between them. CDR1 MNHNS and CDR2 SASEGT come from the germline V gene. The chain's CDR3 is CASSETRAFDGYTF. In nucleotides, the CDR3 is TGTGCCAGCAGTGAAACCCGCGCGTTCGATGGCTACACCTTC.

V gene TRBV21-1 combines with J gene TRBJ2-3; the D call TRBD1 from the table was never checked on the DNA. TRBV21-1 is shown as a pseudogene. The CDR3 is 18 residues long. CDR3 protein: CASSQEYQDRQCTDTQYF. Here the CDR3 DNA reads TGTGCCAGCAGTCAAGAATACCAGGACAGGCAATGCACAGATACGCAGTATTTT.

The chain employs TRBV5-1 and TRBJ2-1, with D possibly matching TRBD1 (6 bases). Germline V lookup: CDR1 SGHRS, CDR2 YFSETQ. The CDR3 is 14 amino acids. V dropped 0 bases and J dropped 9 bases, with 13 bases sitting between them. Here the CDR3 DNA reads TGCGCCAGCAGCTTGGTGCCAGGGGCAGGTGAGCAGTTCTTC. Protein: CASSLVPGAGEQFF.

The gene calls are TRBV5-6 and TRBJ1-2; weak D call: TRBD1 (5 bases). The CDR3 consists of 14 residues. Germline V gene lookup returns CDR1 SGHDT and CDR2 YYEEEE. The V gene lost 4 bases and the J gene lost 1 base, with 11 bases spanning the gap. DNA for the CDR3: TGTGCCAGCAGCCCGGCAGGGCTTAACTATGGCTACACCTTC. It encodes CASSPAGLNYGYTF.

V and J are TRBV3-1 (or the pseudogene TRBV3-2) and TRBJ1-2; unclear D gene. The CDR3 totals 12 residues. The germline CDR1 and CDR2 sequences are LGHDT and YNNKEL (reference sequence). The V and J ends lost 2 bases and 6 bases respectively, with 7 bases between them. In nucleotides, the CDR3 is TGTGCCAGCAGCCAACTGGGAGATGGCTACACCTTC. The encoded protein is CASSQLGDGYTF.

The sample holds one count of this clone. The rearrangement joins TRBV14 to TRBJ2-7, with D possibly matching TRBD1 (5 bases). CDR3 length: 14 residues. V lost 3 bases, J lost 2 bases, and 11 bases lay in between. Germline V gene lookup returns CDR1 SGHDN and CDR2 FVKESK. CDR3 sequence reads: CASSHSSGTYEQYF. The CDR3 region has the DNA TGTGCCAGCAGCCATAGTTCAGGGACCTACGAGCAGTACTTC.

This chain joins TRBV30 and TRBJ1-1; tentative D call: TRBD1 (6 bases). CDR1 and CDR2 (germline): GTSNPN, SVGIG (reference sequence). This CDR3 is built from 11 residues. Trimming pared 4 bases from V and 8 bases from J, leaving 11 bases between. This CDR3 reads CAWTTGIEAFF. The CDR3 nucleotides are TGTGCCTGGACCACAGGGATAGAAGCTTTCTTT.

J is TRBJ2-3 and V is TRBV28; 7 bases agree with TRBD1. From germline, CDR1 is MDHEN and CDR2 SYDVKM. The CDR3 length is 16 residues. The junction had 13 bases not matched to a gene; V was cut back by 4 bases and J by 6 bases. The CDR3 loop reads CASSSGSGTELDTQYF. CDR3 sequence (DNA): TGTGCCAGCAGTTCGGGATCCGGGACAGAGCTTGATACGCAGTATTTT.

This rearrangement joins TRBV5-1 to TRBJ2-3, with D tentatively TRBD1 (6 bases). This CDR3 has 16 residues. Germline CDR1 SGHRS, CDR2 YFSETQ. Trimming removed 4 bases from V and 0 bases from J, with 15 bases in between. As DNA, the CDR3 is TGCGCCAGCAGCCGCCTTGGGGGCTCTAGCACAGATACGCAGTATTTT. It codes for CASSRLGGSSTDTQYF.

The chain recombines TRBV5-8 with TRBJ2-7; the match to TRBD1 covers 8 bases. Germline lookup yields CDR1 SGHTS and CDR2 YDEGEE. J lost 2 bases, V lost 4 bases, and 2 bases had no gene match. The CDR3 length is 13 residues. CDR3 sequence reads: CASSRDRTYEQYF. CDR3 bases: TGTGCCAGCAGCCGGGACAGGACCTACGAGCAGTACTTC. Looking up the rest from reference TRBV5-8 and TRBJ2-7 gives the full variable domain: EAGVTQSPTHLIKTRGQQATLRCSPISGHTSVYWYQQALGLGLQFLLWYDEGEERNRGNFPPRFSGRQFPNYSSELNVNALELEDSALYLCASSRDRTYEQYFGPGTRLTVT.

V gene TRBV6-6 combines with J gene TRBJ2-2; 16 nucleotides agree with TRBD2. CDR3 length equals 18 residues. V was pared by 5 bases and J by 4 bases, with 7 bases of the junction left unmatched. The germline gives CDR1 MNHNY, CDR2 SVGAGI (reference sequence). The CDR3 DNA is TGTGCCAGCAGTCTGGGACTAGCGGGGGGGCCGGGCACCGGGGAGCTGTTTTTT. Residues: CASSLGLAGGPGTGELFF.

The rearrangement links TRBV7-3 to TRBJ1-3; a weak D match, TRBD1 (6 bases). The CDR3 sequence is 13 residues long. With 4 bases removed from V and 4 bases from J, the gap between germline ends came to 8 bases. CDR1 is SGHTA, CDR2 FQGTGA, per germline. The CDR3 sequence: CASSSGGGNTIYF. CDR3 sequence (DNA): TGTGCCAGCAGCTCGGGGGGCGGAAACACCATATATTTT.

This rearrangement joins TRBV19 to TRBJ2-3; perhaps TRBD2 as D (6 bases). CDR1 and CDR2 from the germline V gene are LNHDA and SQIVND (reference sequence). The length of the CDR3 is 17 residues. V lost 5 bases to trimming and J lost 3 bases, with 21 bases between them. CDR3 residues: CASSLGRQLVSTDTQYF. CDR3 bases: TGTGCCAGTAGTTTGGGGAGGCAGCTAGTTAGTACAGATACGCAGTATTTT. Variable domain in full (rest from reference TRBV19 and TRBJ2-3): DGGITQSPKYLFRKEGQNVTLSCEQNLNHDAMYWYRQDPGQGLRLIYYSQIVNDFQKGDIAEGYSVSREKKESFPLTVTSAQKNPTAFYLCASSLGRQLVSTDTQYFGPGTRLTVL.

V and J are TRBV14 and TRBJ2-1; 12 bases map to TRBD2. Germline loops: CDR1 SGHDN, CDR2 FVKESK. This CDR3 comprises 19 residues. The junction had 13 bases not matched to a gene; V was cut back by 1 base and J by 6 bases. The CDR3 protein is CASSQGPSGGAFRGNEQFF. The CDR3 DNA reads TGTGCCAGCAGCCAAGGACCTAGCGGGGGGGCCTTTCGGGGCAATGAGCAGTTCTTC.

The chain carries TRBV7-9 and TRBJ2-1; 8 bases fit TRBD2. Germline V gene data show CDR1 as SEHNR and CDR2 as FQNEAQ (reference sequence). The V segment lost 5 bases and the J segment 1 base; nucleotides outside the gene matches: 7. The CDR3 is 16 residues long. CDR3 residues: CASSGSGGGSYNEQFF. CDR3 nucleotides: TGTGCCAGCAGCGGAAGCGGGGGAGGGTCCTACAATGAGCAGTTCTTC.

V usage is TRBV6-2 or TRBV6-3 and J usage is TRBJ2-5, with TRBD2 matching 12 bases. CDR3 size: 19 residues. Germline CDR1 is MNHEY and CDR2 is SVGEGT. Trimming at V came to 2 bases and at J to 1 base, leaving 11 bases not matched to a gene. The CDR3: CASSYEASGGAAVQETQYF. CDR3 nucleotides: TGTGCCAGCAGTTACGAAGCTAGCGGGGGGGCCGCAGTCCAAGAGACCCAGTACTTC.

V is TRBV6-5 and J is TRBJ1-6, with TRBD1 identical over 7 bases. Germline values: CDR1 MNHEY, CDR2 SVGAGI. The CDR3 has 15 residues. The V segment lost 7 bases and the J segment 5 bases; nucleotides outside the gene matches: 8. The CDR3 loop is CASTLTGTNNSPLHF. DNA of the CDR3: TGTGCCAGCACTTTGACAGGGACCAATAATTCACCCCTCCACTTT.

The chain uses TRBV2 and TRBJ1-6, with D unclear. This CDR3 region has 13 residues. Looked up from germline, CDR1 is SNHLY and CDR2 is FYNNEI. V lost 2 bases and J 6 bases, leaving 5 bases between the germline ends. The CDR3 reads CASSETTNSPLHF. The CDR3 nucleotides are TGTGCCAGCAGTGAAACTACTAATTCACCCCTCCACTTT. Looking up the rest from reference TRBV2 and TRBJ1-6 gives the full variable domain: EPEVTQTPSHQVTQMGQEVILRCVPISNHLYFYWYRQILGQKVEFLVSFYNNEISEKSEIFDDQFSVERPDGSNFTLKIRSTKLEDSAMYFCASSETTNSPLHFGNGTRLTVT.